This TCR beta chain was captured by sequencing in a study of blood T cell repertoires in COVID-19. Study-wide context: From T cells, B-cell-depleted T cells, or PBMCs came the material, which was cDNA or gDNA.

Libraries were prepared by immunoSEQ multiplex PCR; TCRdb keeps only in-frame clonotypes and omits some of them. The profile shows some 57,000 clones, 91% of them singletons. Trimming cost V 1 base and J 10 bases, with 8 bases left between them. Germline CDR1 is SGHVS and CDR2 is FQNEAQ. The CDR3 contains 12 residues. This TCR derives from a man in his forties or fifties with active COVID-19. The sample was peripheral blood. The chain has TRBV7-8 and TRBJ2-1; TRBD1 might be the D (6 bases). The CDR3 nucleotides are TGTGCCAGCAGCTTAGTTGGGGGCGAGCAGTTCTTC. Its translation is CASSLVGGEQFF.